This T cell receptor (beta chain) was documented in a study of blood T cell repertoires in COVID-19. At the level of the study: The origin of the acute and convalescent COVID-19 samples was the United States, Italy and Spain.

The V and J ends lost 4 bases and 6 bases, in that order; junction bases with no gene match: 21. The CDR3 runs to 19 residues. Germline CDR1 reads SGHDT; CDR2 reads YYEEEE. This clone was detected only a few times. Produced via immunoSEQ multiplex PCR; TCRdb's table is partial and in-frame only. The table has roughly 290,000 clones, around 87% seen once. The TCR comes from a woman in her twenties or thirties who had recovered from COVID-19. Sequencing was done on a sample of peripheral blood. The rearrangement joins TRBV5-6 to TRBJ2-1; 8 bases map to TRBD1. CDR3 region: CASSLIIGTGGVGGNEQFF. CDR3 DNA: TGTGCCAGCAGCCTGATCATCGGTACAGGGGGAGTAGGAGGCAATGAGCAGTTCTTC. Full variable domain (outside the CDR3, taken from reference TRBV5-6 and TRBJ2-1): DAGVTQSPTHLIKTRGQQVTLRCSPKSGHDTVSWYQQALGQGPQFIFQYYEEEERQRGNFPDRFSGHQFPNYSSELNVNALLLGDSALYLCASSLIIGTGGVGGNEQFFGPGTRLTVL.